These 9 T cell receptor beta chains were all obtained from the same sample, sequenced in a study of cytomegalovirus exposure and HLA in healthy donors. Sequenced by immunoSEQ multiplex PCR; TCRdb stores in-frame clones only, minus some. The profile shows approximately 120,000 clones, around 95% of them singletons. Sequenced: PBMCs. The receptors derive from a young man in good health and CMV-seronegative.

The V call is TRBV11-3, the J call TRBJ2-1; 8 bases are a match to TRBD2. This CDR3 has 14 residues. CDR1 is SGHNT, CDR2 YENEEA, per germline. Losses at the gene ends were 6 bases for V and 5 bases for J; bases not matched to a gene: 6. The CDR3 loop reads CASSISGVNNEQFF. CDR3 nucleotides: TGTGCCAGCAGTATTAGCGGGGTTAACAATGAGCAGTTCTTC.

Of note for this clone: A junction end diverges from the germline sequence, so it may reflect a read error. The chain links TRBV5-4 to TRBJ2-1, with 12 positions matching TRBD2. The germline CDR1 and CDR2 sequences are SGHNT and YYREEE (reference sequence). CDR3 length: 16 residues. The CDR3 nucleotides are TGTGTCAGCAGCTTGGCCGGACTAGCGGGATACAATGAGCAGTTCTTC. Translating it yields CVSSLAGLAGYNEQFF.

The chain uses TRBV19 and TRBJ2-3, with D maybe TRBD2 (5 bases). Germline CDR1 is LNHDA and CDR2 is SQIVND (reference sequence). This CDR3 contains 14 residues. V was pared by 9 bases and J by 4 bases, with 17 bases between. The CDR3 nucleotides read TGTGCCAGCGGCCGATTCAGCGGCGCAGATACGCAGTATTTT. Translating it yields CASGRFSGADTQYF.

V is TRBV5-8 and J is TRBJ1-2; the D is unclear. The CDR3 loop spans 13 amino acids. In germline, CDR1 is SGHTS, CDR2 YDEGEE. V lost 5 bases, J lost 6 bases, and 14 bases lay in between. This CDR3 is CASSLQRVHGYTF. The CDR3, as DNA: TGTGCCAGCAGTCTCCAGAGGGTCCATGGCTACACCTTC.

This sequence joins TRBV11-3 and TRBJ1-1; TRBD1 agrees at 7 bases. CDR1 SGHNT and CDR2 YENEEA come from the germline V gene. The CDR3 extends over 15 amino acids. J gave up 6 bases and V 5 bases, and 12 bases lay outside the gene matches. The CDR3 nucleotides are TGTGCCAGCAGCCCGACAGGGTTCGGTGGTGCTGAAGCTTTCTTT. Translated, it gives CASSPTGFGGAEAFF.

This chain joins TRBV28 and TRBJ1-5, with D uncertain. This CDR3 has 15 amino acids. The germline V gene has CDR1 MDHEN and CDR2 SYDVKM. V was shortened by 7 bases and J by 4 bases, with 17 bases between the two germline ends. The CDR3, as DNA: TGTGCCAGCACCTTAACCCTGGGCCCGAATCAGCCCCAGCATTTT. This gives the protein CASTLTLGPNQPQHF. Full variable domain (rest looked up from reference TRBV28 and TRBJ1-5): DVKVTQSSRYLVKRTGEKVFLECVQDMDHENMFWYRQDPGLGLRLIYFSYDVKMKEKGDIPEGYSVSREKKERFSLILESASTNQTSMYLCASTLTLGPNQPQHFGDGTRLSIL.

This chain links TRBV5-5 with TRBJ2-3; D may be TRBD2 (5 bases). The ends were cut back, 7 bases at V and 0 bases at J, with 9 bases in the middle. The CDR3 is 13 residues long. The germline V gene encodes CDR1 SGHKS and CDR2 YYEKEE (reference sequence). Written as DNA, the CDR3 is TGTGCCAGCCCGGGGTCTAGCACAGATACGCAGTATTTT. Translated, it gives CASPGSSTDTQYF.

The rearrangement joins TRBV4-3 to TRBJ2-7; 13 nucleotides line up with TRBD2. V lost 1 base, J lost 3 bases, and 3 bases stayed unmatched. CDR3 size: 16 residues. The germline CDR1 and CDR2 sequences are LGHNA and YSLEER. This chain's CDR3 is CASSQAGTSGIYEQYF. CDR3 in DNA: TGCGCCAGCAGCCAAGCCGGGACTAGCGGGATCTACGAGCAGTACTTC.

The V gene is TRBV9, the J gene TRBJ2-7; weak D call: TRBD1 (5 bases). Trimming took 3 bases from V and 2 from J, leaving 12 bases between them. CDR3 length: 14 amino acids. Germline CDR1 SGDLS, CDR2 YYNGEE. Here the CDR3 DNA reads TGTGCCAGCAGCGGGGGCAGGCTTCCCTACGAGCAGTACTTC. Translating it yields CASSGGRLPYEQYF.